This T cell receptor (beta chain) was observed in a study of blood T cell repertoires in COVID-19. The CDR3 is 15 residues long. Trimming took off 2 bases at V and 2 bases at J, with 10 bases between the two ends. Germline V CDR1 and CDR2: MNHNY, SVGAGI (reference sequence). Libraries were prepared by immunoSEQ multiplex PCR; TCRdb keeps only in-frame clonotypes and omits some of them. The sample shows under 250,000 clones, around 84% of them seen only once. Those who participated ranged in age from roughly 18 to 90 years and resided in 20 to 30 US areas. The sequence came from a man aged 25 to 45 with acute COVID-19. Sequences were obtained from PBMCs or T cells enriched from blood (not recorded which). The chain employs TRBV6-6 and TRBJ1-5; D gene ambiguous. DNA for the CDR3: TGTGCCAGCAGTTACGGGGAGACGGGCAATCAGCCCCAGCATTTT. It is translated as CASSYGETGNQPQHF.